The entry below gives a single T cell receptor beta chain sequence along with its context. A junction end diverges from the germline sequence, so it may reflect a read error. The CDR3 is made up of 15 amino acids. CDR1 and CDR2 from the germline V gene are MNHEY and SMNVEV (reference sequence). TCRdb processed the 5' RACE reads anew with MiXCR; each CDR3 protein has one entry. In the table there are about 110,000 distinct CDR3 sequences, 9% to 14% of which are singletons. This sample is part of a study of early T cells in non-severe SARS-CoV-2 infection. The origin of this receptor is an adult who was a healthcare worker with PCR-confirmed SARS-CoV-2 infection or an uninfected control (not recorded which). This rearrangement joins TRBV27 to TRBJ1-6, with D tentatively TRBD1 (6 bases). Sequenced input: whole blood. The CDR3 spells CASSLTGRGSSPLHF. DNA for the CDR3: TGTGCCAGCAGCCTTACAGGGAGGGGGTCTTCACCCCTCCATTTT.